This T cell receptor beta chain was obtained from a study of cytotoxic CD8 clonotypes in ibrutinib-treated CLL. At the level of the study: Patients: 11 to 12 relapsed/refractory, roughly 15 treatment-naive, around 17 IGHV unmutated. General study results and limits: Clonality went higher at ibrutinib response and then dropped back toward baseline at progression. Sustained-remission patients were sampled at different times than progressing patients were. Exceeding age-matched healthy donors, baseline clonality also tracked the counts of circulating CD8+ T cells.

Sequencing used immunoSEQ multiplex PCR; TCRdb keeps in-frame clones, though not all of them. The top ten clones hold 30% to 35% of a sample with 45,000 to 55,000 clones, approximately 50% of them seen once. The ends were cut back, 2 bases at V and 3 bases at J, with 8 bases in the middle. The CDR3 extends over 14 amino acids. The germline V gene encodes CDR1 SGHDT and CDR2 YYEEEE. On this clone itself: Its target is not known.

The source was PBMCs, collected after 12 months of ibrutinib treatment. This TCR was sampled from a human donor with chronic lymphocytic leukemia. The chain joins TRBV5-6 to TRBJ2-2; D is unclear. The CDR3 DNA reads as TGTGCCAGCAGCTTACAACAGTACACCGGGGAGCTGTTTTTT. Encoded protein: CASSLQQYTGELFF.